The source of this T cell receptor beta chain is a study of prognosis after radiotherapy for stage I lung cancer. Study in general: The enrollment of patients with stage I non-small cell lung cancer occurred between April 2018 and early 2019. Each non-small cell lung cancer patient was deemed medically inoperable. The patients comprised about a dozen men and about six women, spanning ages about 53 to 84 and having a median of approximately 70 years.

At both of two time points, around 6.2 milliliters of peripheral blood were drawn. TCR beta CDR3 was amplified from genomic DNA by two-round multiplex PCR. Primers were specific to each TRBV and TRBJ gene in first-round PCR. TCRdb reprocessed the multiplex PCR reads with MiXCR, giving one entry per CDR3 protein. The profile covers 20,000 to 25,000 distinct CDR3 sequences, with about 40% appearing a single time and about 22% taken by the ten largest. V lost 6 bases, J lost 7 bases, and 18 bases lay in between. The CDR3 has 15 residues. Germline CDR1 and CDR2: SGHTA and FQGTGA. The gene calls are TRBV7-3 and TRBJ2-2; no definite D call. Sequencing was performed on PBMCs, taken before or after stereotactic body radiation therapy (not recorded which). This sequence was found in a donor over 45 with non-small cell lung cancer. The CDR3 region is CASRLGRGMDGELFF. The CDR3 DNA reads as TGTGCCAGCAGATTAGGCAGAGGAATGGACGGGGAGCTGTTTTTT.